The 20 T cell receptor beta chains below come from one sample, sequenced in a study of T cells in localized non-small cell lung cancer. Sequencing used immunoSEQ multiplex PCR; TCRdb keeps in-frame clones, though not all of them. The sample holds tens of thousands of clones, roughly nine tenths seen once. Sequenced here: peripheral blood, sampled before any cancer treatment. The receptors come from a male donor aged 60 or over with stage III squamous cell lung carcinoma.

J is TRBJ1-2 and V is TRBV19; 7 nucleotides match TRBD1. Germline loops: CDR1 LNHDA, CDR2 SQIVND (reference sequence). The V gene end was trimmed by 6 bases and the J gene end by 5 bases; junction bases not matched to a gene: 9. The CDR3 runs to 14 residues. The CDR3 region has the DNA TGTGCCAGTAGCCCAACAGGGGAAAGATATGGCTACACCTTC. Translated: CASSPTGERYGYTF.

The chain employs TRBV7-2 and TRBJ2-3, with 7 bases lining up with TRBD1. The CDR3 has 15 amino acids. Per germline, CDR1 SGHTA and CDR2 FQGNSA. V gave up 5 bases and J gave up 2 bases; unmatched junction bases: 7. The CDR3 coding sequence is TGTGCCAGCAGCCCCGTCCAGGGGGACACAGATACGCAGTATTTT. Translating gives CASSPVQGDTDTQYF.

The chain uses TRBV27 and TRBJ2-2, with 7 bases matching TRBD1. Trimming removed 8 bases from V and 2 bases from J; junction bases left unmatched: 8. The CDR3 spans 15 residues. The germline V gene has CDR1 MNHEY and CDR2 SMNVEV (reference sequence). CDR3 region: CASRIGQVNTGELFF. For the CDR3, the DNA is TGTGCCAGCCGTATTGGACAGGTTAACACCGGGGAGCTGTTTTTT.

The CDR3, as DNA: TGTGCCAGCAGTCGACTAGCGGGGGGGCCGGGCTCCTACAATGAGCAGTTCTTC. Translating gives CASSRLAGGPGSYNEQFF. The chain has TRBV28 and TRBJ2-1; TRBD2 aligns across 14 bases. V trimming: 5 bases; J trimming: 0 bases; junction bases outside the gene matches: 6. Looked up from germline, CDR1 is MDHEN and CDR2 is SYDVKM. The CDR3 is 18 amino acids.

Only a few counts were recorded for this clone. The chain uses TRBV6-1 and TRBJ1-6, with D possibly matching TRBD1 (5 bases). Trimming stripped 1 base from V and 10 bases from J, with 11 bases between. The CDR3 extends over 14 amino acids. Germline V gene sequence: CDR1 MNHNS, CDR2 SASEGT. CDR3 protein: CASSEVGAVSPLHF. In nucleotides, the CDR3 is TGTGCCAGCAGTGAAGTCGGGGCGGTCTCACCCCTCCACTTT.

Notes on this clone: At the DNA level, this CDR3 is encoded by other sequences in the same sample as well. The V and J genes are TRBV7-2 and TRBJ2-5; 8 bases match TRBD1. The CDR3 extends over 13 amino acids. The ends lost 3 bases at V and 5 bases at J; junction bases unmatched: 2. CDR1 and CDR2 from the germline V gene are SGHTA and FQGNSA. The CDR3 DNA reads TGTGCCAGCAGCTTCACAGGGGGGGAGACCCAGTACTTC. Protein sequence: CASSFTGGETQYF.

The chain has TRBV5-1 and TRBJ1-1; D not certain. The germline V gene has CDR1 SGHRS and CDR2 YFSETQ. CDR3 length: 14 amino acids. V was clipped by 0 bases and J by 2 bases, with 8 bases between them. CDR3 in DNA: TGCGCCAGCAGCTTGGATGCAGCAAACACTGAAGCTTTCTTT. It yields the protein CASSLDAANTEAFF.

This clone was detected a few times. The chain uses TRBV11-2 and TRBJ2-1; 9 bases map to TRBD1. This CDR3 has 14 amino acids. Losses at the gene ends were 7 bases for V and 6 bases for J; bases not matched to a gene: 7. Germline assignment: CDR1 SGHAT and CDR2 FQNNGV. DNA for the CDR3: TGTGCCAGCAAACGGACAGGGGAATTCAATGAGCAGTTCTTC. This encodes CASKRTGEFNEQFF.

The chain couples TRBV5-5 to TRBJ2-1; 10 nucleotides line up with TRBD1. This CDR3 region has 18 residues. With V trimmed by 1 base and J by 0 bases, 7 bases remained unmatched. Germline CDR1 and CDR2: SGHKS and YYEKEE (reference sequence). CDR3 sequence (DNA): TGTGCCAGCAGCTTGATATCCGGGACAGGGGTCTCCTACAATGAGCAGTTCTTC. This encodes CASSLISGTGVSYNEQFF. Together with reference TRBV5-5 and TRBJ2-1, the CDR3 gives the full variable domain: DAGVTQSPTHLIKTRGQQVTLRCSPISGHKSVSWYQQVLGQGPQFIFQYYEKEERGRGNFPDRFSARQFPNYSSELNVNALLLGDSALYLCASSLISGTGVSYNEQFFGPGTRLTVL.

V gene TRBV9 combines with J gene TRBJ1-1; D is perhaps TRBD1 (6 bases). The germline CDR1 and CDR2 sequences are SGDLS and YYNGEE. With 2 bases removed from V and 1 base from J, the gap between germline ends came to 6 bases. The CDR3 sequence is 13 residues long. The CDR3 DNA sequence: TGTGCCAGCAGCGTGACAGGGAACACTGAAGCTTTCTTT. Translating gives CASSVTGNTEAFF.

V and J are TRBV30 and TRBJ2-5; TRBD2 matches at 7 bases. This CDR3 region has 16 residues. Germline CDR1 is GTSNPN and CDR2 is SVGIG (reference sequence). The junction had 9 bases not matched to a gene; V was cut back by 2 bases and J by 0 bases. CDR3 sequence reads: CAWSNPGGPYQETQYF. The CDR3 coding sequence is TGTGCCTGGAGTAATCCGGGGGGACCGTACCAAGAGACCCAGTACTTC.

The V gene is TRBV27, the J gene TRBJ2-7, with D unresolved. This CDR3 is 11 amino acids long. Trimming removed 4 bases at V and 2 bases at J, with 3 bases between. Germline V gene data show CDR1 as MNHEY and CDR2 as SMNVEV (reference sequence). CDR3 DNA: TGTGCCAGCAGTTCAACCTACGAGCAGTACTTC. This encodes CASSSTYEQYF.

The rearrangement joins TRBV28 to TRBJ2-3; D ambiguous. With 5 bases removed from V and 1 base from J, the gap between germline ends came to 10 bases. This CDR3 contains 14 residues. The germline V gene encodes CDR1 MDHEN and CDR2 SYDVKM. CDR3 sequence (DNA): TGTGCCAGCAGTACTAAGGAAGGCACAGATACGCAGTATTTT. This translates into CASSTKEGTDTQYF.

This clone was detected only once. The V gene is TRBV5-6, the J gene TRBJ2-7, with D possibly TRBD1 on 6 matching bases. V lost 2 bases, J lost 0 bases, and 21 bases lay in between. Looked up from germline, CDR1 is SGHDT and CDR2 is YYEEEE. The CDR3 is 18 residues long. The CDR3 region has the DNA TGTGCCAGCAGCTTTCGGCCCCGCCAGGGGAAGAGCTCCTACGAGCAGTACGTC. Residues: CASSFRPRQGKSSYEQYV.

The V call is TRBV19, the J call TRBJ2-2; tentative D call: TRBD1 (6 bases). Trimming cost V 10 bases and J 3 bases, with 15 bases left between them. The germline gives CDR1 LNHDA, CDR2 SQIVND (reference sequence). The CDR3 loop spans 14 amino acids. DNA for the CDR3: TGTGCCACCAAGTCAGGGGCGGACACCGGGGAGCTGTTTTTT. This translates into CATKSGADTGELFF.

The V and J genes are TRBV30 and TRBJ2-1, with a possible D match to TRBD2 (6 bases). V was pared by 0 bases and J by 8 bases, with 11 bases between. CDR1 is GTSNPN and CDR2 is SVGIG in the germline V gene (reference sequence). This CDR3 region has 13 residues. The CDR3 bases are TGTGCCTGGAGTGTTAGCGGACACCATGAGCAGTTCTTC. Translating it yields CAWSVSGHHEQFF.

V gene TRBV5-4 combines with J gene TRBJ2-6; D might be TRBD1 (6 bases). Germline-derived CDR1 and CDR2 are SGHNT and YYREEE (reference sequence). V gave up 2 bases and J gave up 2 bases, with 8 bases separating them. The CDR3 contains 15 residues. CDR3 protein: CASSLTGTGANVLTF. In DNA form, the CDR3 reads TGTGCCAGCAGCTTAACAGGGACTGGGGCCAACGTCCTGACTTTC.

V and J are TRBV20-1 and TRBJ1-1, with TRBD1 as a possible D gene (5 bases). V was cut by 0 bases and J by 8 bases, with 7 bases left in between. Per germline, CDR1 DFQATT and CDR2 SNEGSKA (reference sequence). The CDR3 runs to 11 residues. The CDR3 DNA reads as TGCAGTGCTAGAGATAGGGGAGAAGCTTTCTTT. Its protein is CSARDRGEAFF.

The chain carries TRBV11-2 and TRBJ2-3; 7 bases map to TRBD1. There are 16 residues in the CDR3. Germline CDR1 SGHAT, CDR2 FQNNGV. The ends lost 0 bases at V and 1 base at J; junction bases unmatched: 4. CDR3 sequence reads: CASSLDEGAGTDTQYF. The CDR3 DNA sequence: TGTGCCAGCAGCTTAGATGAGGGGGCCGGCACAGATACGCAGTATTTT.

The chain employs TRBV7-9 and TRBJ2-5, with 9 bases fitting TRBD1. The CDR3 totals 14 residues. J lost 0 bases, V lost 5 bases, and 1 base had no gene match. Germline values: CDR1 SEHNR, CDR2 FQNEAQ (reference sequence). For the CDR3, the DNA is TGTGCCAGCAGCGACAGGGGGAACCAAGAGACCCAGTACTTC. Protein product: CASSDRGNQETQYF. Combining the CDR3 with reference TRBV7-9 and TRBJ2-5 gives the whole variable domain DTGVSQNPRHKITKRGQNVTFRCDPISEHNRLYWYRQTLGQGPEFLTYFQNEAQLEKSRLLSDRFSAERPKGSFSTLEIQRTEQGDSAMYLCASSDRGNQETQYFGPGTRLLVL.